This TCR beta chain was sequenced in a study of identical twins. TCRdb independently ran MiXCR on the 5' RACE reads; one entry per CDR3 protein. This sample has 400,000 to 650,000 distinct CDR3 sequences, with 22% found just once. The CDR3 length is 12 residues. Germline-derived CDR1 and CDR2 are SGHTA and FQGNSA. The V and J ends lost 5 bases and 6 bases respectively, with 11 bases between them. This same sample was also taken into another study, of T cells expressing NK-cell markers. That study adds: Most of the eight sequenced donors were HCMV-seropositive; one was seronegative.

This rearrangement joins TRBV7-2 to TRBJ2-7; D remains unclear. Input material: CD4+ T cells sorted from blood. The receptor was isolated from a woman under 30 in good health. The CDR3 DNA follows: TGTGCCAGCAGCGCCGCGTGGGCCGAGCAGTACTTC. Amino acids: CASSAAWAEQYF. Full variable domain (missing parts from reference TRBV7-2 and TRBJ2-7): GAGVSQSPSNKVTEKGKDVELRCDPISGHTALYWYRQSLGQGLEFLIYFQGNSAPDKSGLPSDRFSAERTGGSVSTLTIQRTQQEDSAVYLCASSAAWAEQYFGPGTRLTVT.